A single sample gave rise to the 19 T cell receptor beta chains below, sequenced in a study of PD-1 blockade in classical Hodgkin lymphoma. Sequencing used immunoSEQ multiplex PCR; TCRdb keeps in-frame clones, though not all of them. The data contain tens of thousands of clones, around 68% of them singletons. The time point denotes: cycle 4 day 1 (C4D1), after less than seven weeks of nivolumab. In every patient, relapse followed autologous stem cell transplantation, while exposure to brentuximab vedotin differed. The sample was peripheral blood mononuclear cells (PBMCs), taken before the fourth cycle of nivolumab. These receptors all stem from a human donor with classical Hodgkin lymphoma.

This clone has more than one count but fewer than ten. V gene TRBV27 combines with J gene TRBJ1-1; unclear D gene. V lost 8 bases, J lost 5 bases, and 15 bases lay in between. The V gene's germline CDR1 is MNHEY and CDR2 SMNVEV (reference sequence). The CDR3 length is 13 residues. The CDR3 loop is CASGTFAGTEAFF. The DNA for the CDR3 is TGTGCCAGCGGAACATTTGCGGGGACTGAAGCTTTCTTT.

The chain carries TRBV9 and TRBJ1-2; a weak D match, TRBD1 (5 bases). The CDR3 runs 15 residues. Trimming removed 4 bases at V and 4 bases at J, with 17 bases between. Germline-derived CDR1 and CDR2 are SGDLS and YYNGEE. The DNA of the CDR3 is TGTGCCAGCAGCCCACCCCGGACACCTCTCTATGGCTACACCTTC. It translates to CASSPPRTPLYGYTF.

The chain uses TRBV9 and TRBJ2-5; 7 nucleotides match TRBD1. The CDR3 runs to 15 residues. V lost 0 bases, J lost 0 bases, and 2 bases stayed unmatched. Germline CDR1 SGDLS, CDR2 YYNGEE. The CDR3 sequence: CASSVGQGNQETQYF. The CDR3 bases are TGTGCCAGCAGCGTAGGACAGGGAAACCAAGAGACCCAGTACTTC.

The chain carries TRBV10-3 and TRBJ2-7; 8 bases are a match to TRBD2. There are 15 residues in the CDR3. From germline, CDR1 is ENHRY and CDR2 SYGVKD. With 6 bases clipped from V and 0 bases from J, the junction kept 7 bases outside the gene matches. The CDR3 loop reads CAISDGLANSYEQYF. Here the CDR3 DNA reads TGTGCCATCAGCGATGGACTAGCAAACTCCTACGAGCAGTACTTC.

The CDR3 loop reads CAWGRREKLFF. Here the CDR3 DNA reads TGTGCCTGGGGCCGTCGAGAAAAACTGTTTTTT. The chain carries TRBV30 and TRBJ1-4; D is uncertain. The CDR3 length is 11 residues. CDR1 is GTSNPN and CDR2 is SVGIG in the germline V gene (reference sequence). Deletions cut 5 bases from V and 8 bases from J, with 9 bases between.

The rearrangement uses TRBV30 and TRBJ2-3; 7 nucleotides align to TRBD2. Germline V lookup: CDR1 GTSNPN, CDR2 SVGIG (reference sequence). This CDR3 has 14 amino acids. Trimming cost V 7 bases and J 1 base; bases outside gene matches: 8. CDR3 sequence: CASNTGLGTDTQYF. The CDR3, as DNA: TGTGCCTCGAATACAGGACTAGGCACAGATACGCAGTATTTT.

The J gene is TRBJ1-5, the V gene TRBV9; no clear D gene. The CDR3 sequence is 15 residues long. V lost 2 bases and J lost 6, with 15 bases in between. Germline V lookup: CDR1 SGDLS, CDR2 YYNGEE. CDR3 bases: TGTGCCAGCAGCGTTTCAGGAGTTGGTAGTCAGCCCCAGCATTTT. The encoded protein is CASSVSGVGSQPQHF.

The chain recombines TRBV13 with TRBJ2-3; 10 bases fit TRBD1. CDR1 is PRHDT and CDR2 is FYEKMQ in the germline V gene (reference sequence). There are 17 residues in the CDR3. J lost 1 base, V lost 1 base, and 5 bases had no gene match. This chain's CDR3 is CASSLAAGTGGTDTQYF. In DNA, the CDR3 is TGTGCCAGCAGCTTAGCAGCCGGGACAGGGGGCACAGATACGCAGTATTTT.

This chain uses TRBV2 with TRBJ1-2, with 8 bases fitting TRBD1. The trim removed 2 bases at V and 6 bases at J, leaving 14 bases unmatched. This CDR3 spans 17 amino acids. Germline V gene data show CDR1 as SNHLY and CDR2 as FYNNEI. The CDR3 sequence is CASSEISIRDRQNGYTF. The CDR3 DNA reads TGTGCCAGCAGTGAAATTTCTATACGGGACAGGCAGAATGGCTACACCTTC.

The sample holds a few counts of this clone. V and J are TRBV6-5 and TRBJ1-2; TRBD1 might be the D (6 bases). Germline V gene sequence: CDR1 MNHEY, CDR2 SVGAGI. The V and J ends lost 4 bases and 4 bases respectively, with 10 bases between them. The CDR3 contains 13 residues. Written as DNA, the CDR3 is TGTGCCAGCAGTTGGGGGCGGACCTATGGCTACACCTTC. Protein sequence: CASSWGRTYGYTF.

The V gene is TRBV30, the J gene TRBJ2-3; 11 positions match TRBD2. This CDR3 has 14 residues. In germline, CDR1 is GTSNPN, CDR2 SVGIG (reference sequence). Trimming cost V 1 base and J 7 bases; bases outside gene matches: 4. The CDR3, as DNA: TGTGCCTGGAGTGCCCTAGCGGGAGGTAATACGCAGTATTTT. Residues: CAWSALAGGNTQYF.

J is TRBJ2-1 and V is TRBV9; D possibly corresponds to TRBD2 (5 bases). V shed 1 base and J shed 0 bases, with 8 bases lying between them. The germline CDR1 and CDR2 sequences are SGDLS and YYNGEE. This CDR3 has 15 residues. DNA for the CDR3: TGTGCCAGCAGCGTAAGCCGGGGCTCCTACAATGAGCAGTTCTTC. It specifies CASSVSRGSYNEQFF.

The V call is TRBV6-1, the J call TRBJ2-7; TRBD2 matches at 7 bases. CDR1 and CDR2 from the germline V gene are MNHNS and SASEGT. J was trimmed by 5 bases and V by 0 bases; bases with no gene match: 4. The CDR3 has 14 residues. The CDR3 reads CASSEAGGVDEQYF. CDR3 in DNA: TGTGCCAGCAGTGAAGCGGGGGGGGTCGACGAGCAGTACTTC.

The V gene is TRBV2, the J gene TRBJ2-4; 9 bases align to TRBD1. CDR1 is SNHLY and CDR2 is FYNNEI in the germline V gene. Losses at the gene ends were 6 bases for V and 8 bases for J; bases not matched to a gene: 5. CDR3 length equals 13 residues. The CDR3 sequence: CASRQGQGDIQYF. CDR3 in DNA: TGTGCCAGCAGACAGGGACAGGGTGACATTCAGTACTTC.

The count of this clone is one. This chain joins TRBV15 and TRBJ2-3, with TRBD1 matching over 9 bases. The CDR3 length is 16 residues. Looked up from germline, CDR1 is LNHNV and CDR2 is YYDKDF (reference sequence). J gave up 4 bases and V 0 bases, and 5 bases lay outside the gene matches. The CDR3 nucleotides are TGTGCCACCAGCAGAGATTTCGACAGGGGGTCAGATACGCAGTATTTT. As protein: CATSRDFDRGSDTQYF.

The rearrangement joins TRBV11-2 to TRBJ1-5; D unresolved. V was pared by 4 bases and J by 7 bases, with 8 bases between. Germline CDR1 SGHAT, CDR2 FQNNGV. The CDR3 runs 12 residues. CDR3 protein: CASSSGFQPQHF. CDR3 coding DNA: TGTGCCAGCAGCTCCGGGTTCCAGCCCCAGCATTTT. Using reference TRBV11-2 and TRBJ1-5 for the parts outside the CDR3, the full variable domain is EAGVAQSPRYKIIEKRQSVAFWCNPISGHATLYWYQQILGQGPKLLIQFQNNGVVDDSQLPKDRFSAERLKGVDSTLKIQPAKLEDSAVYLCASSSGFQPQHFGDGTRLSIL.

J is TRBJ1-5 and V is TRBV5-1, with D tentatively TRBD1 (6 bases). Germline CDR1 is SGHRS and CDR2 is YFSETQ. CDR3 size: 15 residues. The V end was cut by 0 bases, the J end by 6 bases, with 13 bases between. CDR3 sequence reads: CASSLEGGGLQPQHF. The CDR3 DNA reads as TGCGCCAGCAGCTTGGAGGGCGGGGGCCTTCAGCCCCAGCATTTT.

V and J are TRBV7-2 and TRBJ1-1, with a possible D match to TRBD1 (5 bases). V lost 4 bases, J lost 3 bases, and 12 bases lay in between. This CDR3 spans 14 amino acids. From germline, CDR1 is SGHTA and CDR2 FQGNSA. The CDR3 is CASSYRWGDTEAFF. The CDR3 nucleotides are TGTGCCAGCAGCTACCGGTGGGGGGACACTGAAGCTTTCTTT.

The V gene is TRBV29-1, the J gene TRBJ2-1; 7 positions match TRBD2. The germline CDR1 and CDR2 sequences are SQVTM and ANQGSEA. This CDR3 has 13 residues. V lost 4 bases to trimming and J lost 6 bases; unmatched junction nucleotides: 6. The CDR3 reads CSVARSSGNEQFF. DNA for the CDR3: TGCAGCGTTGCTAGGTCTAGCGGCAATGAGCAGTTCTTC.